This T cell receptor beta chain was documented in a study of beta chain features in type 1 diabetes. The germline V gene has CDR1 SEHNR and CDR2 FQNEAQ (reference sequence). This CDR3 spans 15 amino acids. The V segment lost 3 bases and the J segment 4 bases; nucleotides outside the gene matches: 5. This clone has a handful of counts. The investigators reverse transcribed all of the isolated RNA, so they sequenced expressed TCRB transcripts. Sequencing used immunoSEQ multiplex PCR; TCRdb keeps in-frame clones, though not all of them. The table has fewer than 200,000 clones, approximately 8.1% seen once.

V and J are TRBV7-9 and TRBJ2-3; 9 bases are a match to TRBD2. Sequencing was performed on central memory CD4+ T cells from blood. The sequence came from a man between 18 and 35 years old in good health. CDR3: CASSFSSGGADTQYF. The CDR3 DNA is TGTGCCAGCAGCTTTAGTAGCGGGGGTGCAGATACGCAGTATTTT.